This T cell receptor (beta chain) was recorded in a study of response to subunit inactivated influenza vaccine. The study's findings and limits: Each seasonal flu vaccination may recruit only limited new T cells, authors suggested.

MiXCR, run by TCRdb on the RT-PCR reads, gives a single entry per CDR3 protein. The sample yields about 700,000 distinct CDR3 sequences, over 11% seen once. Turning to this clonotype: Its matching antigen is unknown.

The receptor was derived from a man aged 50 or older who received an inactivated influenza vaccine. The material sequenced was PBMCs from blood, taken approximately 15 days before vaccination.

This chain's CDR3 is CASSQDPQSNQPQHF. The CDR3 DNA is TGTGCCAGCAGCCAAGATCCACAGAGCAATCAGCCCCAGCATTTT. V gene TRBV3-1 combines with J gene TRBJ1-5; D is undetermined. V lost 0 bases, J lost 1 base, and 7 bases lay in between. The V gene's germline CDR1 is LGHDT and CDR2 YNNKEL (reference sequence). This CDR3 region has 15 residues.